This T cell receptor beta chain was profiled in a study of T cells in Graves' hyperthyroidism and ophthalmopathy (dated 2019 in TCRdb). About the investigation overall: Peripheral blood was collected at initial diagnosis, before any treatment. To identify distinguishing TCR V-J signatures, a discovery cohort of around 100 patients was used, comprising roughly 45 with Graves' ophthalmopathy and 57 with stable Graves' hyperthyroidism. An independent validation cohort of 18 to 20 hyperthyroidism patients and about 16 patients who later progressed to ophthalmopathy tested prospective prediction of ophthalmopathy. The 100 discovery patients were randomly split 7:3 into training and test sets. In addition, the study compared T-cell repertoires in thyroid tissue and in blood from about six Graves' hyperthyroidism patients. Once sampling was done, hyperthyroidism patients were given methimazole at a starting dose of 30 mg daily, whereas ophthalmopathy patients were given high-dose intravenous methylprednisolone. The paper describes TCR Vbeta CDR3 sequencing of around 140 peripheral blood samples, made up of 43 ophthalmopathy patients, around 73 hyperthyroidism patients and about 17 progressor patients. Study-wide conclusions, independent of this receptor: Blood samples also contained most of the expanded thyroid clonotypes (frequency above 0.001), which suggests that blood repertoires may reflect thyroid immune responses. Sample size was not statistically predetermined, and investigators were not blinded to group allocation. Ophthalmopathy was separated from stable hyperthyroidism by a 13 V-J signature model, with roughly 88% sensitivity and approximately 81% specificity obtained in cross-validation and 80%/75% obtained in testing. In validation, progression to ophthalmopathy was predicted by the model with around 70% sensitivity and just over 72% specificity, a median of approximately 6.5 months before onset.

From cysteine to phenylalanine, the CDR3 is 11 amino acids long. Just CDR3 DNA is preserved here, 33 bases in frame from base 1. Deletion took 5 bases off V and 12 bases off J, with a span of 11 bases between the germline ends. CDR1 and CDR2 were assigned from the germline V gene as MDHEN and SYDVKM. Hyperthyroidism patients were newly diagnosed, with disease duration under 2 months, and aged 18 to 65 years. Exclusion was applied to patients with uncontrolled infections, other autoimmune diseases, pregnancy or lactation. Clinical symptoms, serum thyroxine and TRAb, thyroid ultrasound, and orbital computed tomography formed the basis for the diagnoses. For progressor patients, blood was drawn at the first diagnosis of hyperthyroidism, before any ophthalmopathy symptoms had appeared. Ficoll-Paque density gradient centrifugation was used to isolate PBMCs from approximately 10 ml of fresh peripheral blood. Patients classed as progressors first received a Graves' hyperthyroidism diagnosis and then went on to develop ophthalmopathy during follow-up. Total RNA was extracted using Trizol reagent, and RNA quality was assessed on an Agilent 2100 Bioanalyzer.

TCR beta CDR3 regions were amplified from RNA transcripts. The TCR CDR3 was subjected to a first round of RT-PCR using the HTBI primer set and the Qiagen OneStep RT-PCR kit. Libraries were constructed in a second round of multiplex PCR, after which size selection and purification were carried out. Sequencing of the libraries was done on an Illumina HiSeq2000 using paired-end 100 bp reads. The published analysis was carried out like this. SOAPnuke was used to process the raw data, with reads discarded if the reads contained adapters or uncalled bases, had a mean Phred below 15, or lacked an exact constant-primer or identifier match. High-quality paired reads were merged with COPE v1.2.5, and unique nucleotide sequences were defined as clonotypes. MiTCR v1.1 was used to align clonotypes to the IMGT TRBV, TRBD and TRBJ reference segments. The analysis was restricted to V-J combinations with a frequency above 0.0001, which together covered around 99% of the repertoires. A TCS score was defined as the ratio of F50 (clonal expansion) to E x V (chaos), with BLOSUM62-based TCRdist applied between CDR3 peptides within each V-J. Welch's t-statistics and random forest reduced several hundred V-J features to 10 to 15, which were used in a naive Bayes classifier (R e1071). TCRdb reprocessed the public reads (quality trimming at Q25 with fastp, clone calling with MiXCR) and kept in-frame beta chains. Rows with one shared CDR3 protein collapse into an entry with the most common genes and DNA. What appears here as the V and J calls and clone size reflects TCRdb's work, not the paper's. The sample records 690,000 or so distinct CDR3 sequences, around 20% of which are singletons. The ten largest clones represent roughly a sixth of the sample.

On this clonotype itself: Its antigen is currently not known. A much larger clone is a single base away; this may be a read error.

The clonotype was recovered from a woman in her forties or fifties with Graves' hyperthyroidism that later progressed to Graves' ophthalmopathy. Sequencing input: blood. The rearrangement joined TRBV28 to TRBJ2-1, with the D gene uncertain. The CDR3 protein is CASSPYDGQFF. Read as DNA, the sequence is TGTGCCAGCAGTCCCTACGATGGGCAGTTCTTC.